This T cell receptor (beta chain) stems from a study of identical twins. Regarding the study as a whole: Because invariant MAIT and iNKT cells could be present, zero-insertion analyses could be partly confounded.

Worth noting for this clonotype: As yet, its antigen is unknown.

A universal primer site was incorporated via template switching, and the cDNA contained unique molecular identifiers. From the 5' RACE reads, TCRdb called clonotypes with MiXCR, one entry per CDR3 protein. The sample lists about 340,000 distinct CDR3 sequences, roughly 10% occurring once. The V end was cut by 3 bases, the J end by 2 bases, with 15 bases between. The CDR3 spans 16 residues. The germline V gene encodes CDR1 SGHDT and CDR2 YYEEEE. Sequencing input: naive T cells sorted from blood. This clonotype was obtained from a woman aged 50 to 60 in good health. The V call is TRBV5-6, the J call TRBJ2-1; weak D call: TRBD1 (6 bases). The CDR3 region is CASSSLPQGTYNEQFF. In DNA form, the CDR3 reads TGTGCCAGCAGCTCCCTCCCACAGGGTACCTACAATGAGCAGTTCTTC.